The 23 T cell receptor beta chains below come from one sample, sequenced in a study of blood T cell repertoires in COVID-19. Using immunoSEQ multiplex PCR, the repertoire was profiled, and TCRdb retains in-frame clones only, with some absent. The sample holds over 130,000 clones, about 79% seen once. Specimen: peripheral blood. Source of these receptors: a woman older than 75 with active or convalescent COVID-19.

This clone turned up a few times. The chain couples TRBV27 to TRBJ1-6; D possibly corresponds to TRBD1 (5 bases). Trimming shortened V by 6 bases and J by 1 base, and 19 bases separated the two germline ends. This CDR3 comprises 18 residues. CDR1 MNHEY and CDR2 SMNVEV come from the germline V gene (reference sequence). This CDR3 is CASSLIGGGGSYNSPLHF. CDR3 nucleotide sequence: TGTGCCAGCAGCCTAATCGGGGGGGGTGGTTCCTATAATTCACCCCTCCACTTT.

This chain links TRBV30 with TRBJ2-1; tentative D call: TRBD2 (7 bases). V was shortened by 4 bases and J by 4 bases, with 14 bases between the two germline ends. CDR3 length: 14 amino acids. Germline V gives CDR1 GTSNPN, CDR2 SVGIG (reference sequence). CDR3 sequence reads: CAWKGGAHYNEQFF. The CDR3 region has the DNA TGTGCCTGGAAGGGGGGGGCTCATTACAATGAGCAGTTCTTC.

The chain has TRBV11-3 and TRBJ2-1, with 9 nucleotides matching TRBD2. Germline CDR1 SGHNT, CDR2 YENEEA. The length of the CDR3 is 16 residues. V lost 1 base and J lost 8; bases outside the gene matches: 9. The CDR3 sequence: CASSLGLGLARDEQFF. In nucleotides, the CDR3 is TGTGCCAGCAGCTTAGGTTTGGGACTAGCTCGGGATGAGCAGTTCTTC.

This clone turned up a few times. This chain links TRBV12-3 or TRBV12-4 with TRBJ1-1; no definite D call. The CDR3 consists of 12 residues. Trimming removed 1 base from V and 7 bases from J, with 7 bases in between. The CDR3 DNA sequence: TGTGCCAGCAGTTTAGGTTCCCGTGAAGCTTTCTTT. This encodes CASSLGSREAFF.

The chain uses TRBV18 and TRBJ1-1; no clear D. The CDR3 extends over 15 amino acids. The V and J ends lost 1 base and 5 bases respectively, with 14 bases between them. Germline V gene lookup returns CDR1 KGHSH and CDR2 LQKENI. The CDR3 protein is CASSPQSYSSTEAFF. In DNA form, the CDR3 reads TGTGCCAGCTCACCACAATCGTATAGCAGTACTGAAGCTTTCTTT. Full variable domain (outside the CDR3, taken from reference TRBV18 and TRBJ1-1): NAGVMQNPRHLVRRRGQEARLRCSPMKGHSHVYWYRQLPEEGLKFMVYLQKENIIDESGMPKERFSAEFPKEGPSILRIQQVVRGDSAAYFCASSPQSYSSTEAFFGQGTRLTVV.

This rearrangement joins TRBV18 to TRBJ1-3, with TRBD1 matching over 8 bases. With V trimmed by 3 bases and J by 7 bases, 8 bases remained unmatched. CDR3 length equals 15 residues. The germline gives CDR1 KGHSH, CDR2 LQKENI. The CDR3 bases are TGTGCCAGCTCACCGACGACAGGGGTAACGAACACCATATATTTT. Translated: CASSPTTGVTNTIYF.

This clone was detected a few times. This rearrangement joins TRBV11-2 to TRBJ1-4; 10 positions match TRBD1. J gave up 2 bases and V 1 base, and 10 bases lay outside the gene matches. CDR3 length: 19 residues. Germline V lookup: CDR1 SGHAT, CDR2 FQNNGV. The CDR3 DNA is TGTGCCAGCAGCTTAGGGCCCGGTGACAGGGGGCTTACTAATGAAAAACTGTTTTTT. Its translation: CASSLGPGDRGLTNEKLFF.

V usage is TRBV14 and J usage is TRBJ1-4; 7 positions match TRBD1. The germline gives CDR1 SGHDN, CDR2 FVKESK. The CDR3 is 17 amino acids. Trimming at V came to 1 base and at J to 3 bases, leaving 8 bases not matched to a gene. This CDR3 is CASSQVGRGQSNEKLFF. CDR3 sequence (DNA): TGTGCCAGCAGCCAAGTTGGTAGGGGACAGTCTAATGAAAAACTGTTTTTT.

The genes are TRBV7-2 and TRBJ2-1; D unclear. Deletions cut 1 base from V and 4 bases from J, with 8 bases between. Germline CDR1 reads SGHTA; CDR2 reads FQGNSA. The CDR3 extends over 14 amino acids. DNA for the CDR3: TGTGCCAGCAGCTTAGGGTACAAGTACAATGAGCAGTTCTTC. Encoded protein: CASSLGYKYNEQFF.

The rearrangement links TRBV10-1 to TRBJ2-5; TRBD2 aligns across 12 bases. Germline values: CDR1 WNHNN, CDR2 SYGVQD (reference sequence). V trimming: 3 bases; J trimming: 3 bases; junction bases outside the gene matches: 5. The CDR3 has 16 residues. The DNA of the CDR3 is TGCGCCAGCAGTGAAGCTAGCGGGGGGGACAAAGAGACCCAGTACTTC. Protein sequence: CASSEASGGDKETQYF.

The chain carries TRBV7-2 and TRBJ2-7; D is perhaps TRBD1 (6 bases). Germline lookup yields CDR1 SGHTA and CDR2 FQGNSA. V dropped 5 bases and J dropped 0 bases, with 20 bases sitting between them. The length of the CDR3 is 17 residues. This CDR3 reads CASSRSGGGVSSYEQYF. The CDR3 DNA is TGTGCCAGCAGCCGTTCGGGTGGGGGCGTCAGCTCCTACGAGCAGTACTTC.

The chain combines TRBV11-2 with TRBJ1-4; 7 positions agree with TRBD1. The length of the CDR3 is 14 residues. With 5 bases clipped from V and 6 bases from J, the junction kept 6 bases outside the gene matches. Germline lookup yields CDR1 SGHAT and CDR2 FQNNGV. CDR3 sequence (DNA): TGTGCCAGCAGCCCTCCCACAGGGGATGAAAAACTGTTTTTT. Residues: CASSPPTGDEKLFF.

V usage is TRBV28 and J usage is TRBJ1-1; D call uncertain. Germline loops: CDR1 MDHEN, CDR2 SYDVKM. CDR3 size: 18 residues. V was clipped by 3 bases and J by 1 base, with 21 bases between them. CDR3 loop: CASSFPTSDWRSNTEAFF. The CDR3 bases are TGTGCCAGCAGTTTCCCGACTAGTGATTGGAGGTCGAACACTGAAGCTTTCTTT.

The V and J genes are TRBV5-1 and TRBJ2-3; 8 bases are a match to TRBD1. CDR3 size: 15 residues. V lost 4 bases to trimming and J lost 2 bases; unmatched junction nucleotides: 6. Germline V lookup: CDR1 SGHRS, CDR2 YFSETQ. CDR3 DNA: TGCGCCAGCAGCGCCCGGGACAGGACCACAGATACGCAGTATTTT. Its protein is CASSARDRTTDTQYF.

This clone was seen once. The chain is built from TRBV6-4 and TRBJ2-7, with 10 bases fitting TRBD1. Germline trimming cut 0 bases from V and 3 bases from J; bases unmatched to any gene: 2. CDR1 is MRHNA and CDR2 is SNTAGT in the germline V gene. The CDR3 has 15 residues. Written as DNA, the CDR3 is TGTGCCAGCAGTGACTCACGGACAGGGGGCTACGAGCAGTACTTC. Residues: CASSDSRTGGYEQYF.

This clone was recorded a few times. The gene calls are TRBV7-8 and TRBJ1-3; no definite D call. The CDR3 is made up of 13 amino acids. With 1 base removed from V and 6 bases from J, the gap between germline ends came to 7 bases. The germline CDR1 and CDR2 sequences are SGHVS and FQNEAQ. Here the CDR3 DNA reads TGTGCCAGCAGCTTAGGTCTATCAAACACCATATATTTT. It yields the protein CASSLGLSNTIYF.

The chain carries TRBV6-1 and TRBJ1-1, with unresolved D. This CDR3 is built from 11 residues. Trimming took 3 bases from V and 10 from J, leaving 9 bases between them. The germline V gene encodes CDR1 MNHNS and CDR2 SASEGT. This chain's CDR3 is CASSDNFGAFF. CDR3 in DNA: TGTGCCAGCAGTGATAATTTCGGAGCTTTCTTT.

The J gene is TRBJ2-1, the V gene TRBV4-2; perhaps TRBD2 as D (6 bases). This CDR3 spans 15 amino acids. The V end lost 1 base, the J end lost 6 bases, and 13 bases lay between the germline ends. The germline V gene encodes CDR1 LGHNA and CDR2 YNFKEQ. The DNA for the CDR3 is TGTGCCAGCAGCCAAGTCCAGCGGGCGACCAATGAGCAGTTCTTC. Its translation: CASSQVQRATNEQFF.

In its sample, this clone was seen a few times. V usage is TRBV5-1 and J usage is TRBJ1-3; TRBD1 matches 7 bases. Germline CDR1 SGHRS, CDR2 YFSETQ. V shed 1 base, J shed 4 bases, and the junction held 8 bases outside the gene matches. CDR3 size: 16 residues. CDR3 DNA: TGCGCCAGCAGCTTGTTGGCCAGGGGGGCAGGAAACACCATATATTTT. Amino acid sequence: CASSLLARGAGNTIYF. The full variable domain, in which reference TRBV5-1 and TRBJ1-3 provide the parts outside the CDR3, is KAGVTQTPRYLIKTRGQQVTLSCSPISGHRSVSWYQQTPGQGLQFLFEYFSETQRNKGNFPGRFSGRQFSNSRSEMNVSTLELGDSALYLCASSLLARGAGNTIYFGEGSWLTVV.

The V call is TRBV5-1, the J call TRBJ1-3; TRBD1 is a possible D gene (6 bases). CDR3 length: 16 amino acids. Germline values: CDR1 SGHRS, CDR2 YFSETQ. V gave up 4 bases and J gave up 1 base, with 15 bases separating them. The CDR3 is CASSPTGLRSGNTIYF. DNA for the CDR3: TGCGCCAGCAGCCCAACAGGGTTGAGGTCTGGAAACACCATATATTTT.

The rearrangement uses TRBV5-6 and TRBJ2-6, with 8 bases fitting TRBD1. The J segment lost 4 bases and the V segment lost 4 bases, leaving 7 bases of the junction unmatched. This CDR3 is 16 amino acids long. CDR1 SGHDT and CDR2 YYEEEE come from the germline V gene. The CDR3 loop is CASSKTGVYGANVLTF. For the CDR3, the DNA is TGTGCCAGCAGCAAGACAGGGGTTTACGGGGCCAACGTCCTGACTTTC.

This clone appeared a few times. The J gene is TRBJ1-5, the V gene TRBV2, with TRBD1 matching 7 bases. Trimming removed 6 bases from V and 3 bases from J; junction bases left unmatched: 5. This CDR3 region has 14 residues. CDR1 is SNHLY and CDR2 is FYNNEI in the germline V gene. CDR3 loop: CASRTGVYNQPQHF. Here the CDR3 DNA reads TGTGCCAGCAGAACAGGGGTTTACAATCAGCCCCAGCATTTT. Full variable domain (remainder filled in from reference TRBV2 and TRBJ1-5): EPEVTQTPSHQVTQMGQEVILRCVPISNHLYFYWYRQILGQKVEFLVSFYNNEISEKSEIFDDQFSVERPDGSNFTLKIRSTKLEDSAMYFCASRTGVYNQPQHFGDGTRLSIL.

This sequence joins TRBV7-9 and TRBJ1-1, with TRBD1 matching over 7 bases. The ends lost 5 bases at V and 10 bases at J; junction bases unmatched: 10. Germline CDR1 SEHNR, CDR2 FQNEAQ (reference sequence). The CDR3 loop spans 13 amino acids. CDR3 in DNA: TGTGCCAGCAGCCCGGGGGCAGGGGGTTTAGCTTTCTTT. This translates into CASSPGAGGLAFF.